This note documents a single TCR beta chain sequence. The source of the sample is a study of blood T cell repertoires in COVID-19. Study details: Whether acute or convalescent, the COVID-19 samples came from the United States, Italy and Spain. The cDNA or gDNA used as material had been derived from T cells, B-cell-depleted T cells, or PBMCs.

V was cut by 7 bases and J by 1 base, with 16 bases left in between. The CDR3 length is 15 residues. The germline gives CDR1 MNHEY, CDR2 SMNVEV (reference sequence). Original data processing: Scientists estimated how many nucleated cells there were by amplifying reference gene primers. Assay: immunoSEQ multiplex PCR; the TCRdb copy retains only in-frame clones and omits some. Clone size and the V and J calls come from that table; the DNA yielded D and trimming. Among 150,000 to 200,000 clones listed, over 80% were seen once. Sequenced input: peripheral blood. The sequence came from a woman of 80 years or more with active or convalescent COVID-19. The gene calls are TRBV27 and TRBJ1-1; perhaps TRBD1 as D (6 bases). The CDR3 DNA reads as TGTGCCAGCACCCTTCAACAGGGCTCGAACACTGAAGCTTTCTTT. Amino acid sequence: CASTLQQGSNTEAFF.